Shown below are 30 T cell receptor beta chains from a single sample sequenced in a study of cytomegalovirus exposure and HLA in healthy donors. PCR used 60 Vbeta primers and 13 Jbeta primers. The data were produced by immunoSEQ multiplex PCR, yet TCRdb's version contains in-frame clones alone and is incomplete. The sample lists roughly 140,000 clones, roughly three quarters occurring once. Sequences were obtained from PBMCs. Receptors were obtained from a woman aged 45-60 years in good health and CMV-seronegative.

The chain recombines TRBV19 with TRBJ2-1, with 8 bases that match TRBD1. Looked up from germline, CDR1 is LNHDA and CDR2 is SQIVND (reference sequence). V shed 1 base and J 6 bases; nucleotides not matched to a gene: 5. The CDR3 contains 15 residues. DNA for the CDR3: TGTGCCAGTAGTATAGGGTCAGGGGGCCTCAATGAGCAGTTCTTC. Its protein is CASSIGSGGLNEQFF. The full variable domain, completed using reference TRBV19 and TRBJ2-1, is DGGITQSPKYLFRKEGQNVTLSCEQNLNHDAMYWYRQDPGQGLRLIYYSQIVNDFQKGDIAEGYSVSREKKESFPLTVTSAQKNPTAFYLCASSIGSGGLNEQFFGPGTRLTVL.

DNA of the CDR3: TGTGCCAGCCTCGGGACAGTTGGCACTGAAGCTTTCTTT. This sequence encodes CASLGTVGTEAFF. The J gene is TRBJ1-1, the V gene TRBV2, with 7 nucleotides matching TRBD1. The CDR3 sequence is 13 residues long. Germline-derived CDR1 and CDR2 are SNHLY and FYNNEI. Trimming took 8 bases from V and 4 from J; bases not matched to a gene: 7.

This clone has just a few counts. The V gene is TRBV27, the J gene TRBJ2-1; possible D gene TRBD2, 5 bases. The CDR3 length is 10 residues. Germline CDR1 is MNHEY and CDR2 is SMNVEV (reference sequence). Trimming took 10 bases from V and 5 from J, leaving 6 bases between them. CDR3 amino acids: CATGNNEQFF. The CDR3 DNA is TGTGCCACCGGGAACAATGAGCAGTTCTTC.

The genes are TRBV7-3 and TRBJ1-1, with no clear D. V was trimmed by 5 bases and J by 1 base, leaving 8 bases between them. CDR1 is SGHTA and CDR2 is FQGTGA in the germline V gene. The CDR3 loop spans 13 amino acids. CDR3 nucleotide sequence: TGTGCCAGCAGCCAGCGGTCGAACACTGAAGCTTTCTTT. It codes for CASSQRSNTEAFF.

V gene TRBV29-1 combines with J gene TRBJ1-1; TRBD1 aligns across 10 bases. This CDR3 region has 13 residues. The V segment lost 8 bases and the J segment 4 bases; nucleotides outside the gene matches: 7. The V gene's germline CDR1 is SQVTM and CDR2 ANQGSEA. The CDR3 here is CSSWDRGGTEAFF. CDR3 sequence (DNA): TGCAGCTCTTGGGACAGGGGAGGCACTGAAGCTTTCTTT. Full variable domain (rest looked up from reference TRBV29-1 and TRBJ1-1): SAVISQKPSRDICQRGTSLTIQCQVDSQVTMMFWYRQQPGQSLTLIATANQGSEATYESGFVIDKFPISRPNLTFSTLTVSNMSPEDSSIYLCSSWDRGGTEAFFGQGTRLTVV.

V usage is TRBV9 and J usage is TRBJ2-4; D not certain. This CDR3 spans 14 amino acids. Trimming shortened V by 0 bases and J by 0 bases, and 4 bases separated the two germline ends. CDR1 is SGDLS, CDR2 YYNGEE, per germline. The CDR3 is CASSVGVAKNIQYF. The CDR3, as DNA: TGTGCCAGCAGCGTAGGAGTAGCCAAAAACATTCAGTACTTC.

The J gene is TRBJ2-7, the V gene TRBV9; 7 nucleotides line up with TRBD2. The length of the CDR3 is 15 residues. CDR1 is SGDLS and CDR2 is YYNGEE in the germline V gene. The trim removed 0 bases at V and 2 bases at J, leaving 5 bases unmatched. This CDR3 is CASSVGVRGAYEQYF. The CDR3 DNA reads as TGTGCCAGCAGCGTAGGGGTTCGGGGGGCCTACGAGCAGTACTTC. The whole variable domain, remainder taken from reference TRBV9 and TRBJ2-7, is DSGVTQTPKHLITATGQRVTLRCSPRSGDLSVYWYQQSLDQGLQFLIQYYNGEERAKGNILERFSAQQFPDLHSELNLSSLELGDSALYFCASSVGVRGAYEQYFGPGTRLTVT.

This chain connects TRBV6-6 to TRBJ1-2; TRBD1 matches at 7 bases. V shed 7 bases and J 3 bases; nucleotides not matched to a gene: 8. The CDR3 loop spans 14 amino acids. CDR1 and CDR2 from the germline V gene are MNHNY and SVGAGI (reference sequence). CDR3 sequence (DNA): TGTGCCAGCACTGTACAGGGGAGAGACTATGGCTACACCTTC. Its translation: CASTVQGRDYGYTF.

This clone was seen more than once but under ten times. The chain is built from TRBV5-8 and TRBJ2-3; D perhaps matches TRBD1 (5 bases). Germline-derived CDR1 and CDR2 are SGHTS and YDEGEE. Trimming left V 2 bases short and J 6 bases short, with 13 bases between. This CDR3 spans 14 amino acids. DNA for the CDR3: TGTGCCAGCAGCTTTGGTTCCAGGGCTGATACGCAGTATTTT. This gives the protein CASSFGSRADTQYF.

The chain has TRBV9 and TRBJ1-2; D not resolved. Germline lookup yields CDR1 SGDLS and CDR2 YYNGEE. V lost 0 bases, J lost 8 bases, and 14 bases lay in between. The length of the CDR3 is 14 residues. CDR3 DNA sequence: TGTGCCAGCAGCGTAGAGGAGGGCATGGAGGGCTACACCTTC. This sequence encodes CASSVEEGMEGYTF.

This clone was detected a few times. The rearrangement uses TRBV6-5 and TRBJ1-5; D is possibly TRBD1 (5 bases). CDR3 length: 14 residues. CDR1 and CDR2 (germline): MNHEY, SVGAGI. The V and J ends lost 5 bases and 7 bases respectively, with 15 bases between them. CDR3 DNA sequence: TGTGCCAGCAGTGACGGGGGAACGGAGCAGCCCCAGCATTTT. As protein: CASSDGGTEQPQHF.

This chain joins TRBV6-1 and TRBJ1-5; no clear D gene. Between the trimmed V and J ends, which lost 0 bases and 7 bases, there was a span of 10 bases. This CDR3 comprises 14 residues. The germline gives CDR1 MNHNS, CDR2 SASEGT. The CDR3 is CASSEAAGVQPQHF. The CDR3 DNA reads TGTGCCAGCAGTGAAGCAGCCGGGGTCCAGCCCCAGCATTTT.

The chain recombines TRBV7-9 with TRBJ2-1; TRBD2 agrees at 12 bases. The CDR3 sequence is 19 residues long. V dropped 5 bases and J dropped 7; count of bases not matched to a gene: 18. Germline-derived CDR1 and CDR2 are SEHNR and FQNEAQ (reference sequence). CDR3 loop: CASSPVTRASGGGRNEQFF. The CDR3 nucleotides read TGTGCCAGCAGCCCCGTAACTAGGGCTAGCGGGGGGGGCCGGAATGAGCAGTTCTTC.

This clone was detected only once. The V call is TRBV5-1, the J call TRBJ2-7; possible D gene TRBD1, 5 bases. The CDR3 length is 15 residues. From germline, CDR1 is SGHRS and CDR2 YFSETQ. Trimming removed 4 bases from V and 0 bases from J, with 14 bases in between. This CDR3 reads CASSVTGVSSYEQYF. In nucleotides, the CDR3 is TGCGCCAGCAGCGTCACAGGTGTAAGCTCCTACGAGCAGTACTTC.

This chain joins TRBV18 and TRBJ1-1, with D possibly matching TRBD1 (5 bases). The germline V gene has CDR1 KGHSH and CDR2 LQKENI. With 3 bases removed from V and 4 bases from J, the gap between germline ends came to 12 bases. The CDR3 contains 14 residues. CDR3: CASSPQVQGTEAFF. As DNA, the CDR3 is TGTGCCAGCTCACCGCAAGTTCAGGGCACTGAAGCTTTCTTT.

This clone appeared a few times. This chain uses TRBV6-5 with TRBJ1-1; D is perhaps TRBD1 (6 bases). Trimming stripped 6 bases from V and 3 bases from J, with 8 bases between. Germline CDR1 and CDR2: MNHEY and SVGAGI. The CDR3 spans 12 residues. Written as DNA, the CDR3 is TGTGCCAGCAGGGCAGGGGACACTGAAGCTTTCTTT. Protein sequence: CASRAGDTEAFF.

The genes are TRBV2 and TRBJ2-5, with D perhaps TRBD1 (5 bases). This CDR3 has 15 amino acids. Germline V lookup: CDR1 SNHLY, CDR2 FYNNEI. V lost 2 bases and J lost 2, with 12 bases in between. The DNA for the CDR3 is TGTGCCAGCAGTGAACGTGGTCAGGGACAAGAGACCCAGTACTTC. Translating gives CASSERGQGQETQYF.

The CDR3 DNA reads as TGTGCCAGAAGCTTGCAACCCGGGGCTGAAGCTTTCTTT. It yields the protein CARSLQPGAEAFF. The chain links TRBV5-3 to TRBJ1-1; D uncertain. TRBV5-3 is noted as an ORF with a role that remains uncertain. Trimming stripped 1 base from V and 6 bases from J, with 10 bases between. This CDR3 is built from 13 residues.

The rearrangement links TRBV28 to TRBJ1-1; the D gene is possibly TRBD1 (5 bases). Germline assignment: CDR1 MDHEN and CDR2 SYDVKM. Trimming pared 7 bases from V and 1 base from J, leaving 16 bases between. The CDR3 covers 15 residues. CDR3 region: CASNLGGVQNTEAFF. In nucleotides, the CDR3 is TGTGCCAGCAACCTGGGGGGGGTCCAGAACACTGAAGCTTTCTTT. Looking up the rest from reference TRBV28 and TRBJ1-1 gives the full variable domain: DVKVTQSSRYLVKRTGEKVFLECVQDMDHENMFWYRQDPGLGLRLIYFSYDVKMKEKGDIPEGYSVSREKKERFSLILESASTNQTSMYLCASNLGGVQNTEAFFGQGTRLTVV.

V and J are TRBV6-4 and TRBJ2-1; 9 bases match TRBD2. Germline V lookup: CDR1 MRHNA, CDR2 SNTAGT. Unmatched junction bases numbered 13, after V lost 5 bases and J lost 8 bases. The CDR3 covers 16 residues. The CDR3 here is CASSPIVAGGPDEQFF. Here the CDR3 DNA reads TGTGCCAGCAGTCCGATAGTCGCGGGGGGGCCCGATGAGCAGTTCTTC.

This clone was picked up one time. The chain couples TRBV14 to TRBJ2-7, with 7 bases that match TRBD1. CDR1 is SGHDN, CDR2 FVKESK, per germline. The length of the CDR3 is 14 residues. The trim removed 4 bases at V and 1 base at J, leaving 4 bases unmatched. DNA of the CDR3: TGTGCCAGCAGCCCCAGGACAGGATCCTACGAGCAGTACTTC. Protein sequence: CASSPRTGSYEQYF.

The V gene is TRBV7-9, the J gene TRBJ2-1; D possibly corresponds to TRBD2 (5 bases). The CDR3 spans 16 residues. Germline V CDR1 and CDR2: SEHNR, FQNEAQ (reference sequence). Deletions cut 5 bases from V and 1 base from J, with 15 bases between. CDR3 in amino acids: CASSPSGRRSYNEQFF. In nucleotides, the CDR3 is TGTGCCAGCAGCCCGTCGGGCAGGAGGTCCTACAATGAGCAGTTCTTC.

This chain uses TRBV6-4 with TRBJ1-2, with D possibly matching TRBD1 (5 bases). This CDR3 has 16 residues. The V and J ends lost 3 bases and 0 bases respectively, with 14 bases between them. Germline loops: CDR1 MRHNA, CDR2 SNTAGT. The CDR3 DNA follows: TGTGCCAGCAGTGATGGTCGGGGGATAGCTAACTATGGCTACACCTTC. Protein sequence: CASSDGRGIANYGYTF.

The chain recombines TRBV21-1 with TRBJ1-6. TRBV21-1 is noted as a pseudogene. There are 15 residues in the CDR3. CDR3 sequence: CASSNRTVYNSPLHF. CDR3 DNA: TGTGCCAGCAGCAATAGGACTGTTTATAATTCACCCCTCCACTTT.

The CDR3 loop is CAIRLAAERANEQFF. In DNA form, the CDR3 reads TGTGCCATCAGACTAGCGGCAGAAAGGGCGAATGAGCAGTTCTTC. V is TRBV10-3 and J is TRBJ2-1; 8 nucleotides line up with TRBD2. With 6 bases clipped from V and 7 bases from J, the junction kept 11 bases outside the gene matches. This CDR3 contains 15 residues. CDR1 and CDR2 (germline): ENHRY, SYGVKD.

This clone was seen a few times. The chain recombines TRBV2 with TRBJ2-3, with D tentatively TRBD1 (5 bases). V was clipped by 6 bases and J by 8 bases, with 9 bases between them. Per the germline V gene, CDR1 is SNHLY and CDR2 is FYNNEI. The CDR3 extends over 11 amino acids. CDR3 protein: CASRQETTQYF. In nucleotides, the CDR3 is TGTGCCAGCAGACAGGAGACTACGCAGTATTTT.

This sequence joins TRBV6-1 and TRBJ2-1, with TRBD1 identical over 9 bases. CDR1 and CDR2 from the germline V gene are MNHNS and SASEGT. The J segment lost 7 bases and the V segment lost 6 bases, leaving 10 bases of the junction unmatched. This CDR3 contains 15 residues. In DNA, the CDR3 is TGTGCCAGCAGATCTTCCGGGACAGGGTTGAATGAGCAGTTCTTC. Translating gives CASRSSGTGLNEQFF.

The chain recombines TRBV4-1 with TRBJ2-2, with D possibly TRBD2 on 6 matching bases. The CDR3 spans 14 residues. Deletions cut 5 bases from V and 3 bases from J, with 10 bases between. The V gene's germline CDR1 is MGHRA and CDR2 YSYEKL. The CDR3 DNA sequence: TGCGCCAGCAGCTTGGGAGGATACACCGGGGAGCTGTTTTTT. It is translated as CASSLGGYTGELFF.

The chain has TRBV4-2 and TRBJ1-2; tentatively, D is TRBD1 (5 bases). Between the trimmed V and J ends, which lost 4 bases and 5 bases, there was a span of 14 bases. The CDR3 is 14 amino acids. CDR1 and CDR2 (germline): LGHNA, YNFKEQ. CDR3 nucleotide sequence: TGTGCCAGCAGCCCGAGTGGCAGGGATTATGGCTACACCTTC. It translates to CASSPSGRDYGYTF.

The V call is TRBV6-4, the J call TRBJ2-2, with D possibly being TRBD2 (6 bases). Per germline, CDR1 MRHNA and CDR2 SNTAGT. Trimming took off 2 bases at V and 5 bases at J, with 9 bases between the two ends. The CDR3 loop spans 14 amino acids. For the CDR3, the DNA is TGTGCCAGCAGTGACGGTGGGGGGACCGGGGAGCTGTTTTTT. Translating it yields CASSDGGGTGELFF.